The 24 T cell receptor beta chains below were found in one sample sequenced in a study of blood T cell repertoires in COVID-19. The assay was immunoSEQ multiplex PCR, and TCRdb's table has in-frame clones only and misses some. The sample holds roughly 180,000 clones; 80% to 90% are singletons and the top ten take around 21%. The sequenced sample consisted of peripheral blood. The receptors were sampled from a man in his sixties or seventies with active or convalescent COVID-19.

The chain uses TRBV18 and TRBJ2-5; a weak D match, TRBD1 (6 bases). The CDR3 runs 15 residues. Germline CDR1 reads KGHSH; CDR2 reads LQKENI. Trimming shortened V by 3 bases and J by 0 bases, and 11 bases separated the two germline ends. The CDR3 reads CASSPPGDNQETQYF. Here the CDR3 DNA reads TGTGCCAGCTCACCTCCCGGGGACAACCAAGAGACCCAGTACTTC. Drawing the rest from reference TRBV18 and TRBJ2-5, the complete variable domain is NAGVMQNPRHLVRRRGQEARLRCSPMKGHSHVYWYRQLPEEGLKFMVYLQKENIIDESGMPKERFSAEFPKEGPSILRIQQVVRGDSAAYFCASSPPGDNQETQYFGPGTRLLVL.

This sequence joins TRBV28 and TRBJ2-7, with 10 bases lining up with TRBD2. This CDR3 spans 15 amino acids. The V gene's germline CDR1 is MDHEN and CDR2 SYDVKM. With 7 bases clipped from V and 6 bases from J, the junction kept 12 bases outside the gene matches. CDR3 in DNA: TGTGCCAGCACCCTGACTAGCGGGCGAGCGGGCGAGCAGTACTTC. It translates to CASTLTSGRAGEQYF.

The chain couples TRBV6-5 to TRBJ1-5; D is unresolved. Deletions cut 2 bases from V and 3 bases from J, with 8 bases between. Germline V lookup: CDR1 MNHEY, CDR2 SVGAGI. The CDR3 loop spans 14 amino acids. The CDR3 nucleotides read TGTGCCAGCAGTTACGGGCCGTCCAATCAGCCCCAGCATTTT. Protein product: CASSYGPSNQPQHF.

This clone was picked up a small number of times. The chain recombines TRBV3-1 (or the pseudogene TRBV3-2) with TRBJ2-1, with 14 nucleotides matching TRBD2. Germline loops: CDR1 LGHDT, CDR2 YNNKEL (reference sequence). The CDR3 runs to 17 residues. Trimming took 2 bases from V and 4 from J; bases not matched to a gene: 4. This CDR3 is CASSQKRTSGGYNEQFF. The CDR3 DNA follows: TGTGCCAGCAGCCAAAAACGGACTAGCGGGGGGTACAATGAGCAGTTCTTC.

This clone occurred a few times. The chain joins TRBV28 to TRBJ2-2, with 9 bases that match TRBD2. Germline lookup yields CDR1 MDHEN and CDR2 SYDVKM. V lost 6 bases to trimming and J lost 0 bases; unmatched junction nucleotides: 5. This CDR3 spans 16 amino acids. CDR3 protein: CASSPLAGSNTGELFF. The CDR3 DNA reads as TGTGCCAGCAGCCCCCTAGCGGGATCGAACACCGGGGAGCTGTTTTTT.

This rearrangement joins TRBV7-2 to TRBJ1-1, with TRBD1 identical over 7 bases. Trimming cost V 4 bases and J 1 base; bases outside gene matches: 3. This CDR3 has 14 residues. CDR1 is SGHTA and CDR2 is FQGNSA in the germline V gene. The CDR3 protein is CASSYGTANTEAFF. CDR3 in DNA: TGTGCCAGCAGCTACGGGACAGCGAACACTGAAGCTTTCTTT.

The rearrangement uses TRBV3-1 (or the pseudogene TRBV3-2) and TRBJ2-5, with D perhaps matching TRBD2 (6 bases). From germline, CDR1 is LGHDT and CDR2 YNNKEL (reference sequence). V gave up 2 bases and J gave up 5 bases, with 12 bases separating them. The CDR3 has 14 residues. The CDR3 bases are TGTGCCAGCAGCCAATTCCTGGCGGGGGAGACCCAGTACTTC. Protein: CASSQFLAGETQYF.

J is TRBJ2-1 and V is TRBV10-3; 9 nucleotides agree with TRBD2. The CDR3 totals 16 residues. J gave up 7 bases and V 11 bases, and 18 bases lay outside the gene matches. Germline assignment: CDR1 ENHRY and CDR2 SYGVKD. CDR3 loop: CAARLGGRATGNEQFF. CDR3 bases: TGTGCCGCACGTCTTGGCGGGAGGGCCACGGGGAATGAGCAGTTCTTC.

J is TRBJ1-5 and V is TRBV6-1, with D hard to call. Germline CDR1 reads MNHNS; CDR2 reads SASEGT. Deletions cut 1 base from V and 0 bases from J, with 7 bases between. The CDR3 is 15 amino acids. The CDR3, as DNA: TGTGCCAGCAGTGAAGTCCTCTATAGCAATCAGCCCCAGCATTTT. Translated: CASSEVLYSNQPQHF.

The chain combines TRBV14 with TRBJ2-5, with TRBD2 matching over 10 bases. J gave up 1 base and V 4 bases, and 6 bases lay outside the gene matches. This CDR3 region has 16 residues. Looked up from germline, CDR1 is SGHDN and CDR2 is FVKESK. The CDR3 DNA follows: TGTGCCAGCAGCCCGGGACTAGCGTCCTTCCAAGAGACCCAGTACTTC. It specifies CASSPGLASFQETQYF.

The chain links TRBV20-1 to TRBJ1-1, with D perhaps TRBD1 (6 bases). There are 14 residues in the CDR3. Trimming took off 3 bases at V and 7 bases at J, with 18 bases between the two ends. The germline CDR1 and CDR2 sequences are DFQATT and SNEGSKA (reference sequence). The CDR3 region has the DNA TGCAGTGCTAGTGGGGGACACTCCGGCCTTGAAGCTTTCTTT. Its protein is CSASGGHSGLEAFF.

The chain links TRBV9 to TRBJ2-2; weak D call: TRBD1 (6 bases). V lost 0 bases and J 4 bases, leaving 13 bases between the germline ends. This CDR3 spans 16 amino acids. Germline assignment: CDR1 SGDLS and CDR2 YYNGEE. CDR3 loop: CASSVVSQGITGELFF. The CDR3 nucleotides read TGTGCCAGCAGCGTAGTGAGCCAGGGGATCACCGGGGAGCTGTTTTTT.

This clone was counted a few times. The chain has TRBV7-9 and TRBJ1-5; D might be TRBD1 (5 bases). CDR1 SEHNR and CDR2 FQNEAQ come from the germline V gene (reference sequence). Trimming took off 5 bases at V and 11 bases at J, with 16 bases between the two ends. The length of the CDR3 is 13 residues. For the CDR3, the DNA is TGTGCCAGCAGCCCCCAGGGATCGGAAGCCCAGCATTTT. Protein product: CASSPQGSEAQHF. Complete variable domain (other parts from reference TRBV7-9 and TRBJ1-5): DTGVSQNPRHKITKRGQNVTFRCDPISEHNRLYWYRQTLGQGPEFLTYFQNEAQLEKSRLLSDRFSAERPKGSFSTLEIQRTEQGDSAMYLCASSPQGSEAQHFGDGTRLSIL.

The J gene is TRBJ2-5, the V gene TRBV6-6; TRBD2 matches at 7 bases. The V gene's germline CDR1 is MNHNY and CDR2 SVGAGI (reference sequence). V was pared by 2 bases and J by 2 bases, with 2 bases of the junction left unmatched. The CDR3 contains 14 residues. In DNA form, the CDR3 reads TGTGCCAGCAGTTACGGGGGGGGACAAGAGACCCAGTACTTC. Residues: CASSYGGGQETQYF.

V and J are TRBV30 and TRBJ2-1, with D hard to call. CDR3 length: 13 residues. The germline V gene encodes CDR1 GTSNPN and CDR2 SVGIG (reference sequence). Trimming removed 2 bases from V and 4 bases from J, with 9 bases in between. The CDR3 DNA follows: TGTGCCTGGAGTCCCGATCGGTACAATGAGCAGTTCTTC. It codes for CAWSPDRYNEQFF.

V is TRBV19 and J is TRBJ2-7; D is perhaps TRBD1 (5 bases). CDR3 length: 15 residues. Per germline, CDR1 LNHDA and CDR2 SQIVND (reference sequence). Trimming removed 4 bases at V and 3 bases at J, with 16 bases between. This CDR3 reads CASSTPRAGNYEQYF. The CDR3 region has the DNA TGTGCCAGTAGTACTCCCCGCGCAGGGAACTACGAGCAGTACTTC.

The J gene is TRBJ1-1, the V gene TRBV6-6, with 8 bases fitting TRBD1. Germline assignment: CDR1 MNHNY and CDR2 SVGAGI (reference sequence). Unmatched junction bases numbered 7, after V lost 6 bases and J lost 1 base. The CDR3 consists of 15 residues. For the CDR3, the DNA is TGTGCCAGCAGCACACTGGACAGGGAGAACACTGAAGCTTTCTTT. Translation: CASSTLDRENTEAFF.

In this sample, this clone turned up a few times. V and J are TRBV27 and TRBJ2-1, with D possibly matching TRBD1 (5 bases). CDR3 length equals 14 residues. The V and J ends lost 7 bases and 4 bases respectively, with 14 bases between them. Germline CDR1 and CDR2: MNHEY and SMNVEV (reference sequence). CDR3 sequence: CASTWGPNYNEQFF. The CDR3 DNA is TGTGCCAGCACCTGGGGCCCCAATTACAATGAGCAGTTCTTC.

This chain's CDR3 is CASSSGLGVQETQYF. CDR3 bases: TGTGCCAGCAGCTCGGGACTAGGGGTCCAAGAGACCCAGTACTTC. The rearrangement joins TRBV5-8 to TRBJ2-5; 8 bases are a match to TRBD2. Looked up from germline, CDR1 is SGHTS and CDR2 is YDEGEE. The CDR3 loop spans 15 amino acids. V was clipped by 3 bases and J by 1 base; unmatched bases: 5.

The chain links TRBV15 to TRBJ1-2; D is unclear. The germline CDR1 and CDR2 sequences are LNHNV and YYDKDF (reference sequence). This CDR3 contains 12 residues. Trimming removed 0 bases from V and 7 bases from J, with 6 bases in between. Written as DNA, the CDR3 is TGTGCCACCAGCAGAGATGGCGGTGGCTACACCTTC. It translates to CATSRDGGGYTF. The entire variable domain, with the rest obtained from reference TRBV15 and TRBJ1-2, is as follows: DAMVIQNPRYQVTQFGKPVTLSCSQTLNHNVMYWYQQKSSQAPKLLFHYYDKDFNNEADTPDNFQSRRPNTSFCFLDIRSPGLGDTAMYLCATSRDGGGYTFGSGTRLTVV.

The chain links TRBV6-5 to TRBJ1-2; D is uncertain. Germline CDR1 is MNHEY and CDR2 is SVGAGI. This CDR3 is 13 amino acids long. With 1 base removed from V and 6 bases from J, the gap between germline ends came to 9 bases. DNA of the CDR3: TGTGCCAGCAGTTACTTGGATAGCAATGGCTACACCTTC. Translation gives CASSYLDSNGYTF.

The genes are TRBV21-1 and TRBJ1-3. TRBV21-1 represents a pseudogene. This CDR3 has 15 amino acids. The CDR3 loop is CASPRGKVCGNTIYF. For the CDR3, the DNA is TGTGCCAGCCCACGGGGGAAGGTTTGTGGAAACACCATATATTTT.

The genes are TRBV6-5 and TRBJ2-5; a possible D gene is TRBD2 (6 bases). V was trimmed by 7 bases and J by 5 bases, leaving 20 bases between them. Germline assignment: CDR1 MNHEY and CDR2 SVGAGI. The CDR3 is 15 residues long. The CDR3 DNA sequence: TGTGCCAGCACACGGGGGACGAGTTCTGCGGAGACCCAGTACTTC. The encoded protein is CASTRGTSSAETQYF.

The DNA for the CDR3 is TGTGCCAGCAGCCAAGGGCCACAGGACTATGGCTACACCTTC. Protein product: CASSQGPQDYGYTF. The chain links TRBV14 to TRBJ1-2; tentatively, D is TRBD1 (5 bases). The CDR3 runs 14 residues. V was pared by 1 base and J by 3 bases, with 9 bases between. CDR1 and CDR2 (germline): SGHDN, FVKESK.